The 10 T cell receptor beta chains reported below all come from one sample, sequenced in a study of response to subunit inactivated influenza vaccine. MiXCR was run by TCRdb on the RT-PCR reads, yielding one entry per CDR3 protein. The data hold about 530,000 distinct CDR3 sequences, with 10% to 15% observed a single time. The sample was PBMCs from blood, taken 40 to 50 days after vaccination. These receptors were obtained from a man in his fifties who received an inactivated influenza vaccine.

V is TRBV24-1 and J is TRBJ2-4, with 7 positions matching TRBD1. The trim removed 2 bases at V and 10 bases at J, leaving 4 bases unmatched. Germline loops: CDR1 KGHDR, CDR2 SFDVKD. The CDR3 extends over 13 amino acids. CDR3 loop: CATSDSRDRIQYF. The CDR3, as DNA: TGTGCCACCAGTGATTCCCGGGACAGAATTCAGTACTTC.

V usage is TRBV4-3 and J usage is TRBJ2-1; a possible D gene is TRBD1 (5 bases). V was trimmed by 0 bases and J by 3 bases, leaving 12 bases between them. The germline V gene has CDR1 LGHNA and CDR2 YSLEER. The CDR3 covers 16 residues. The CDR3 is CASSQEVRDGYNEQFF. The DNA for the CDR3 is TGCGCCAGCAGCCAAGAGGTCAGGGATGGCTACAATGAGCAGTTCTTC.

Many counts were recorded for this clonotype. The rearrangement uses TRBV25-1 and TRBJ1-3, with unresolved D. This CDR3 region has 11 residues. Germline V gene lookup returns CDR1 MGHDK and CDR2 SYGVNS. The V and J ends lost 6 bases and 4 bases respectively, with 4 bases between them. The CDR3 DNA reads as TGTGCCAGCAGGGCCGGAAACACCATATATTTT. This codes for CASRAGNTIYF.

The J gene is TRBJ2-7, the V gene TRBV28, with TRBD1 matching 9 bases. V trimming: 6 bases; J trimming: 5 bases; junction bases outside the gene matches: 8. The CDR3 is 14 amino acids. Germline V lookup: CDR1 MDHEN, CDR2 SYDVKM. This chain's CDR3 is CASRLGQGRNEQYF. CDR3 nucleotide sequence: TGTGCCAGCAGATTAGGACAGGGGAGAAACGAGCAGTACTTC.

This clonotype was picked up one time. The chain couples TRBV5-1 to TRBJ2-7; 11 bases map to TRBD1. Germline V gives CDR1 SGHRS, CDR2 YFSETQ. V was pared by 3 bases and J by 6 bases, with 5 bases of the junction left unmatched. The CDR3 has 14 residues. The CDR3 spells CASSSGQGAAEQYF. The CDR3, as DNA: TGCGCCAGCAGCTCCGGACAGGGGGCCGCCGAGCAGTACTTC. The full variable domain, completed using reference TRBV5-1 and TRBJ2-7, is KAGVTQTPRYLIKTRGQQVTLSCSPISGHRSVSWYQQTPGQGLQFLFEYFSETQRNKGNFPGRFSGRQFSNSRSEMNVSTLELGDSALYLCASSSGQGAAEQYFGPGTRLTVT.

This clonotype appeared many times. V is TRBV7-9 and J is TRBJ1-2, with 7 positions matching TRBD1. Germline CDR1 is SEHNR and CDR2 is FQNEAQ (reference sequence). V dropped 4 bases and J dropped 14; count of bases not matched to a gene: 10. This CDR3 comprises 12 residues. CDR3 DNA sequence: TGTGCCAGCAGCTCACTTTACAGGGGTTGGACCTTC. This sequence encodes CASSSLYRGWTF.

The chain recombines TRBV12-3 or TRBV12-4 with TRBJ2-5; 10 nucleotides align to TRBD1. V lost 6 bases and J lost 4; bases outside the gene matches: 2. The CDR3 runs to 13 residues. The CDR3 is CASSDRGRETQYF. The CDR3 nucleotides are TGTGCCAGCAGCGACAGGGGGCGAGAGACCCAGTACTTC.

This clonotype was counted between two and nine times. The gene calls are TRBV27 and TRBJ2-1; 7 bases line up with TRBD2. Germline V gene sequence: CDR1 MNHEY, CDR2 SMNVEV (reference sequence). The length of the CDR3 is 15 residues. Unmatched junction bases numbered 17, after V lost 11 bases and J lost 7 bases. CDR3 DNA: TGTGCCGCCCCCAATAATCGGTCTAGCGGTAATGAGCAGTTCTTC. Translating gives CAAPNNRSSGNEQFF.

The gene calls are TRBV7-9 and TRBJ2-1; TRBD2 aligns across 10 bases. The CDR3 loop spans 12 amino acids. Losses at the gene ends were 1 base for V and 14 bases for J; bases not matched to a gene: 2. In germline, CDR1 is SEHNR, CDR2 FQNEAQ (reference sequence). This chain's CDR3 is CASSLGTSGKFF. The CDR3 coding sequence is TGTGCCAGCAGCTTAGGAACTAGCGGGAAGTTCTTC.

This clonotype was seen many times. The rearrangement joins TRBV29-1 to TRBJ1-1; D unclear. The CDR3 extends over 13 amino acids. V lost 1 base and J lost 2, with 8 bases in between. Germline assignment: CDR1 SQVTM and CDR2 ANQGSEA. This CDR3 reads CSVEGRLNTEAFF. CDR3 in DNA: TGCAGCGTTGAAGGACGGCTTAACACTGAAGCTTTCTTT.